This entry concerns a single T cell receptor beta chain. Germline V gene lookup returns CDR1 SGHTA and CDR2 FQGNSA. The CDR3 length is 15 residues. V dropped 8 bases and J dropped 2; count of bases not matched to a gene: 8. The entry originates in a study of T cells in localized non-small cell lung cancer. Clones were read by immunoSEQ multiplex PCR, and TCRdb kept only the in-frame ones, dropping some. The table lists 27,000 or so clones, around 83% of them singletons. The V gene is TRBV7-2, the J gene TRBJ2-7; 11 bases agree with TRBD1. The sequence derives from a woman aged 35 to 75 with stage I lung adenocarcinoma. The starting material was peripheral blood, obtained before any cancer treatment. For the CDR3, the DNA is TGTGCCAGCCGCCTATCGGGACAGGGGGCCTACGAGCAGTACTTC. Its protein is CASRLSGQGAYEQYF.